The 14 T cell receptor beta chains in this list originate from one sample, sequenced in a study of shared clonotypes between healthy human individuals. Terminally differentiated effector memory CD45RA+ cells were excluded by CCR7 positive selection of CD45RO-negative cells. Measured with immunoSEQ multiplex PCR; TCRdb has only the in-frame clones, and not every one. Of over 750,000 clones listed, roughly 96% were seen once; the top ten hold approximately 0.2%. The sequencing sample was made of naive CD8+ T cells sorted from blood. The receptors were sampled from a man aged 25 to 40 in good health.

The chain combines TRBV27 with TRBJ2-1; TRBD2 matches at 8 bases. V gave up 6 bases and J gave up 9 bases; unmatched junction bases: 7. CDR3 size: 13 residues. Germline-derived CDR1 and CDR2 are MNHEY and SMNVEV (reference sequence). The DNA of the CDR3 is TGTGCCAGCAGGGACGGGGGGGTGAGTGAGCAGTTCTTC. This encodes CASRDGGVSEQFF.

This clone appeared a single time. The chain couples TRBV4-1 to TRBJ2-7, with D possibly being TRBD1 (6 bases). Deletions cut 0 bases from V and 4 bases from J, with 16 bases between. Germline values: CDR1 MGHRA, CDR2 YSYEKL. This CDR3 region has 16 residues. CDR3 DNA sequence: TGCGCCAGCAGCCAAGATGGGGCAGGGGTAACGTACGAGCAGTACTTC. Translated: CASSQDGAGVTYEQYF.

CDR3 protein: CASRTGGNQPQHF. CDR3 coding DNA: TGTGCCAGCAGAACAGGGGGCAATCAGCCCCAGCATTTT. The chain is built from TRBV7-8 and TRBJ1-5, with TRBD1 identical over 7 bases. V trimming: 6 bases; J trimming: 2 bases; junction bases outside the gene matches: 1. The CDR3 spans 13 residues. Germline V gene sequence: CDR1 SGHVS, CDR2 FQNEAQ.

The sample holds one count of this clone. This chain uses TRBV7-8 with TRBJ2-4; weak D call: TRBD2 (6 bases). The CDR3 extends over 18 amino acids. CDR1 and CDR2 (germline): SGHVS, FQNEAQ. V was clipped by 3 bases and J by 0 bases, with 18 bases between them. CDR3 sequence reads: CASSLRGGGTSAKNIQYF. DNA of the CDR3: TGTGCCAGCAGCTTGAGGGGAGGCGGGACCTCAGCCAAAAACATTCAGTACTTC.

The chain combines TRBV6-1 with TRBJ1-6; D is perhaps TRBD1 (5 bases). Germline CDR1 reads MNHNS; CDR2 reads SASEGT. Trimming took 4 bases from V and 5 from J, leaving 9 bases between them. The CDR3 is 14 residues long. In nucleotides, the CDR3 is TGTGCCAGCAGTGTGTCAGGGAATAATTCACCCCTCCACTTT. Its protein is CASSVSGNNSPLHF.

V usage is TRBV7-6 and J usage is TRBJ1-1; 8 nucleotides agree with TRBD1. Trimming removed 2 bases from V and 4 bases from J; junction bases left unmatched: 0. Germline V gene data show CDR1 as SGHVS and CDR2 as FNYEAQ. This CDR3 contains 13 residues. CDR3 in DNA: TGTGCCAGCAGCTTAACAGGGGGCACTGAAGCTTTCTTT. Protein: CASSLTGGTEAFF. The variable domain in full, with the rest retrieved from reference TRBV7-6 and TRBJ1-1, is GAGVSQSPRYKVTKRGQDVALRCDPISGHVSLYWYRQALGQGPEFLTYFNYEAQQDKSGLPNDRFSAERPEGSISTLTIQRTEQRDSAMYRCASSLTGGTEAFFGQGTRLTVV.

This rearrangement joins TRBV11-2 to TRBJ2-1; a weak D match, TRBD2 (6 bases). Trimming removed 3 bases at V and 9 bases at J, with 15 bases between. Germline CDR1 reads SGHAT; CDR2 reads FQNNGV. The CDR3 sequence is 14 residues long. Here the CDR3 reads CASSFYGSGAEQFF. The CDR3 DNA reads TGTGCCAGCAGCTTTTACGGGAGTGGCGCTGAGCAGTTCTTC.

Here the CDR3 DNA reads TGTGCCAGCAGCGGACAGGGGGGGCCCGCTGAAGCTTTCTTT. Protein product: CASSGQGGPAEAFF. The rearrangement links TRBV13 to TRBJ1-1, with 10 positions matching TRBD1. V was pared by 5 bases and J by 6 bases, with 6 bases of the junction left unmatched. CDR3 length: 14 residues. Germline loops: CDR1 PRHDT, CDR2 FYEKMQ (reference sequence).

The chain has TRBV7-2 and TRBJ2-1, with 7 bases aligning to TRBD1. The CDR3 covers 15 residues. In germline, CDR1 is SGHTA, CDR2 FQGNSA. With V trimmed by 4 bases and J by 0 bases, 3 bases remained unmatched. The CDR3 DNA follows: TGTGCCAGCAGCTACCGACAGGGCTCCTACAATGAGCAGTTCTTC. Its protein product is CASSYRQGSYNEQFF.

The chain is built from TRBV19 and TRBJ2-1; D is undetermined. Looked up from germline, CDR1 is LNHDA and CDR2 is SQIVND (reference sequence). The CDR3 is 15 amino acids. Trimming shortened V by 2 bases and J by 7 bases, and 15 bases separated the two germline ends. The CDR3 DNA reads TGTGCCAGTAGTATAATCGTTGGAATTGCTAATGAGCAGTTCTTC. Protein: CASSIIVGIANEQFF.

Here the CDR3 DNA reads TGTGCCAGCAGCTTTCAGGGACAGCCCCAGCATTTT. Protein product: CASSFQGQPQHF. The gene calls are TRBV7-9 and TRBJ1-5; D may be TRBD1 (5 bases). The germline gives CDR1 SEHNR, CDR2 FQNEAQ (reference sequence). The CDR3 sequence is 12 residues long. Trimming shortened V by 3 bases and J by 7 bases, and 7 bases separated the two germline ends.

The J gene is TRBJ2-2, the V gene TRBV27, with 8 bases aligning to TRBD2. This CDR3 is 14 amino acids long. V lost 7 bases and J lost 1; bases outside the gene matches: 2. Germline V lookup: CDR1 MNHEY, CDR2 SMNVEV (reference sequence). The CDR3 here is CASTLAGNTGELFF. The CDR3 bases are TGTGCCAGCACTCTAGCGGGGAACACCGGGGAGCTGTTTTTT.

This clone was detected once. The chain carries TRBV5-1 and TRBJ2-1; 8 nucleotides agree with TRBD2. Looked up from germline, CDR1 is SGHRS and CDR2 is YFSETQ. Losses at the gene ends were 4 bases for V and 2 bases for J; bases not matched to a gene: 2. There are 14 residues in the CDR3. CDR3 amino acids: CASSPGLAYNEQFF. CDR3 in DNA: TGCGCCAGCAGCCCGGGACTAGCCTACAATGAGCAGTTCTTC.

This rearrangement joins TRBV27 to TRBJ2-1; D ambiguous. The CDR3 contains 16 residues. The germline CDR1 and CDR2 sequences are MNHEY and SMNVEV (reference sequence). V was pared by 6 bases and J by 0 bases, with 15 bases between. The CDR3 reads CASSSLPRDSYNEQFF. The CDR3 DNA reads as TGTGCCAGCAGCTCCCTGCCTCGTGACTCCTACAATGAGCAGTTCTTC.